This record looks at one TCR beta chain sequence and its context. Its antigen is still unknown. 60 Vbeta and 13 Jbeta primers were used in PCR. Profiled with immunoSEQ multiplex PCR; TCRdb holds only in-frame clones, not every one. In the table there are about 89,000 clones, about 74% of which are singletons. The data are from a study of cytomegalovirus exposure and HLA in healthy donors. Study as a whole: The Caucasian-associated ancestry cluster held less than 85% of 300 to 500 genotyped donors.

Germline CDR1 SNHLY, CDR2 FYNNEI. The CDR3 extends over 12 amino acids. V dropped 0 bases and J dropped 9 bases, with 6 bases sitting between them. Study-wide findings and caveats: Later on, a genetic analysis was performed. It linked a missense variant in DCLRE1C with V- and J-gene trimming of TCR beta.

Sequenced material: PBMCs. This TCR derives from a male donor in good health and CMV-seronegative. This rearrangement joins TRBV2 to TRBJ1-5; D is unclear. CDR3 DNA: TGTGCCAGCAGTGAAGCGGAGATGCCCCAGCATTTT. Translation: CASSEAEMPQHF. Supplemented by reference TRBV2 and TRBJ1-5, the full variable domain reads EPEVTQTPSHQVTQMGQEVILRCVPISNHLYFYWYRQILGQKVEFLVSFYNNEISEKSEIFDDQFSVERPDGSNFTLKIRSTKLEDSAMYFCASSEAEMPQHFGDGTRLSIL.